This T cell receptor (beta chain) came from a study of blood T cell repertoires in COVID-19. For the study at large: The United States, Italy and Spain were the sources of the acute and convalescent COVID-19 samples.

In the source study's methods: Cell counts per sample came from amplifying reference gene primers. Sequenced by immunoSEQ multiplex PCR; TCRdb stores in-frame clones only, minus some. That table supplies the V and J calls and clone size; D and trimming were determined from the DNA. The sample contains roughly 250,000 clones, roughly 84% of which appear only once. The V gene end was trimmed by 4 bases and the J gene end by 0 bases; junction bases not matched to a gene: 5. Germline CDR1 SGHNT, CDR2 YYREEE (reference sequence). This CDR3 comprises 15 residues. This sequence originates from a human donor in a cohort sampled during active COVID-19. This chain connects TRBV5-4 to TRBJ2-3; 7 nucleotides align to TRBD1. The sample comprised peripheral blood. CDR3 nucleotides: TGTGCCAGCAGCCCTTACAGGGGTAGCACAGATACGCAGTATTTT. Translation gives CASSPYRGSTDTQYF.